These 30 T cell receptor beta chains originate from one sample sequenced in a study of STAT5B mutations in CD4+ large granular lymphocyte leukemia. Repertoires were generated with immunoSEQ multiplex PCR, while TCRdb's copy carries only in-frame clones and drops some. The repertoire holds tens of thousands of clones, with just under 75% as singletons. Material: CD4+ T cells from blood buffy coats. The receptor set was obtained from a human donor in good health.

The rearrangement uses TRBV5-1 and TRBJ1-1, with D unclear. V dropped 0 bases and J dropped 5 bases, with 14 bases sitting between them. The CDR3 runs 15 residues. CDR1 and CDR2 from the germline V gene are SGHRS and YFSETQ. The CDR3 nucleotides read TGCGCCAGCAGCTTGGACTCGGTTAGGGAAACTGAAGCTTTCTTT. Amino acid sequence: CASSLDSVRETEAFF. The full variable domain, with the rest looked up from reference TRBV5-1 and TRBJ1-1, is KAGVTQTPRYLIKTRGQQVTLSCSPISGHRSVSWYQQTPGQGLQFLFEYFSETQRNKGNFPGRFSGRQFSNSRSEMNVSTLELGDSALYLCASSLDSVRETEAFFGQGTRLTVV.

The table lists this clone with a count of one. The chain joins TRBV20-1 to TRBJ2-3; D remains ambiguous. Germline values: CDR1 DFQATT, CDR2 SNEGSKA (reference sequence). V was shortened by 3 bases and J by 5 bases, with 6 bases between the two germline ends. This CDR3 is 11 amino acids long. CDR3 in DNA: TGCAGTGCTAGTGGCGGAGATACGCAGTATTTT. Translating gives CSASGGDTQYF.

The chain links TRBV7-6 to TRBJ2-5; perhaps TRBD1 as D (6 bases). This CDR3 contains 15 residues. Germline CDR1 is SGHVS and CDR2 is FNYEAQ. Trimming left V 4 bases short and J 1 base short, with 13 bases between. The CDR3 spells CASSSEGEPQETQYF. As DNA, the CDR3 is TGTGCCAGCAGCTCCGAGGGGGAGCCCCAAGAGACCCAGTACTTC.

The genes are TRBV6-1 and TRBJ2-7; D possibly matches TRBD1 or TRBD2 (6 bases each). This CDR3 region has 15 residues. The germline V gene encodes CDR1 MNHNS and CDR2 SASEGT. The germline V and J ends were trimmed by 8 bases and 2 bases, with 19 bases remaining between them. The CDR3 DNA follows: TGTGCCAGCTTTCTCCGGGGGCTGGGAACCTACGAGCAGTACTTC. This gives the protein CASFLRGLGTYEQYF.

The rearrangement uses TRBV19 and TRBJ1-4, with 10 nucleotides matching TRBD1. Germline CDR1 reads LNHDA; CDR2 reads SQIVND (reference sequence). The CDR3 is made up of 15 amino acids. V dropped 6 bases and J dropped 6; count of bases not matched to a gene: 7. CDR3 protein: CASSRTGTGDEKLFF. The CDR3, as DNA: TGTGCCAGTAGCCGAACCGGGACAGGGGATGAAAAACTGTTTTTT.

The V call is TRBV29-1, the J call TRBJ2-1; 11 positions match TRBD1. CDR3 length equals 20 residues. The V gene's germline CDR1 is SQVTM and CDR2 ANQGSEA. V lost 1 base and J lost 0; bases outside the gene matches: 14. CDR3 sequence: CSVEGGIGTGGKSSYNEQFF. CDR3 coding DNA: TGCAGCGTTGAAGGGGGAATCGGGACAGGGGGGAAGAGCTCCTACAATGAGCAGTTCTTC.

The CDR3 DNA is TGTGCCAGCAGTGCCCTCGGGCAGGGGATTACTGAAGCTTTCTTT. This sequence encodes CASSALGQGITEAFF. V usage is TRBV6-1 and J usage is TRBJ1-1, with a tentative D call TRBD1 (6 bases). Germline lookup yields CDR1 MNHNS and CDR2 SASEGT. The V and J ends lost 4 bases and 5 bases respectively, with 17 bases between them. This CDR3 has 15 residues.

The genes are TRBV19 and TRBJ1-6; TRBD1 matches at 10 bases. The CDR3 has 14 residues. CDR1 is LNHDA and CDR2 is SQIVND in the germline V gene (reference sequence). V lost 5 bases to trimming and J lost 10 bases; unmatched junction nucleotides: 5. Written as DNA, the CDR3 is TGTGCCAGTAGTCAGGACAGGGGGGAATCACCCCTCCACTTT. Translation gives CASSQDRGESPLHF.

V gene TRBV6-4 combines with J gene TRBJ2-2, with 9 bases lining up with TRBD2. CDR3 size: 14 residues. In germline, CDR1 is MRHNA, CDR2 SNTAGT. J lost 7 bases, V lost 3 bases, and 3 bases had no gene match. Here the CDR3 reads CASSEAGGGGELFF. Written as DNA, the CDR3 is TGTGCCAGCAGTGAAGCGGGGGGCGGCGGGGAGCTGTTTTTT.

V usage is TRBV6-1 and J usage is TRBJ1-5, with TRBD1 matching 9 bases. Germline V gene lookup returns CDR1 MNHNS and CDR2 SASEGT. The CDR3 sequence is 13 residues long. V shed 6 bases and J 6 bases; nucleotides not matched to a gene: 3. The CDR3 protein is CASSRTGVQPQHF. In nucleotides, the CDR3 is TGTGCCAGCAGCCGGACAGGGGTTCAGCCCCAGCATTTT.

The chain carries TRBV11-3 and TRBJ2-7; maybe TRBD1 (5 bases). Germline V gene data show CDR1 as SGHNT and CDR2 as YENEEA. V was trimmed by 2 bases and J by 7 bases, leaving 12 bases between them. CDR3 size: 13 residues. This chain's CDR3 is CASSLWGSTEQYF. CDR3 bases: TGTGCCAGCAGCTTATGGGGCAGTACGGAGCAGTACTTC.

CDR3 DNA sequence: TGTGCCAGCACGGGAGGTTATACGCAGTATTTT. Translation: CASTGGYTQYF. The V gene is TRBV6-6, the J gene TRBJ2-3; 7 nucleotides align to TRBD2. Unmatched junction bases numbered 2, after V lost 7 bases and J lost 7 bases. The CDR3 consists of 11 residues. Germline CDR1 MNHNY, CDR2 SVGAGI (reference sequence).

The chain carries TRBV4-1 and TRBJ2-6, with D unclear. Trimming pared 1 base from V and 0 bases from J, leaving 7 bases between. Germline CDR1 MGHRA, CDR2 YSYEKL. This CDR3 spans 16 amino acids. CDR3 coding DNA: TGCGCCAGCAGCCAAGCACGAGTCTCTGGGGCCAACGTCCTGACTTTC. Residues: CASSQARVSGANVLTF.

Here the CDR3 reads CASSSKAGDTGELFF. DNA of the CDR3: TGCGCCAGCAGCTCAAAAGCGGGGGACACCGGGGAGCTGTTTTTT. V and J are TRBV5-1 and TRBJ2-2; 8 bases fit TRBD2. Germline V lookup: CDR1 SGHRS, CDR2 YFSETQ. The CDR3 totals 15 residues. The trim removed 3 bases at V and 3 bases at J, leaving 4 bases unmatched.

The chain uses TRBV27 and TRBJ2-3; D gene uncertain. The CDR3 is 15 residues long. Trimming removed 3 bases from V and 2 bases from J, with 12 bases in between. The V gene's germline CDR1 is MNHEY and CDR2 SMNVEV (reference sequence). The CDR3 coding sequence is TGTGCCAGCAGTTTGGCCCCGCTTCACACAGATACGCAGTATTTT. Translated, it gives CASSLAPLHTDTQYF.

V gene TRBV2 combines with J gene TRBJ1-6, with D unclear. V lost 6 bases to trimming and J lost 10 bases, with 13 bases between them. Germline V gene lookup returns CDR1 SNHLY and CDR2 FYNNEI. There are 13 residues in the CDR3. The CDR3 DNA reads as TGTGCCAGCAGCCCCTCCCCGGGGTCACCCCTCCACTTT. Protein: CASSPSPGSPLHF.

The chain has TRBV28 and TRBJ1-5; 8 nucleotides agree with TRBD1. The CDR3 spans 14 residues. From germline, CDR1 is MDHEN and CDR2 SYDVKM. Trimming cost V 6 bases and J 6 bases; bases outside gene matches: 7. The CDR3 region is CASRETGGAQPQHF. CDR3 in DNA: TGTGCCAGCAGGGAAACAGGGGGGGCTCAGCCCCAGCATTTT.

The chain combines TRBV9 with TRBJ2-1; 8 bases are a match to TRBD1. The CDR3 has 15 amino acids. After removal of 0 bases from V and 7 bases from J, the junction contained 6 bases not matched to a gene. From germline, CDR1 is SGDLS and CDR2 YYNGEE. CDR3 bases: TGTGCCAGCAGCGTAGGGCAGGGGGCGCGGAATGAGCAGTTCTTC. Protein: CASSVGQGARNEQFF.

The sample holds a few counts of this clone. The chain couples TRBV6-6 to TRBJ1-2; no definite D call. V dropped 8 bases and J dropped 9 bases, with 13 bases sitting between them. This CDR3 contains 11 residues. Germline values: CDR1 MNHNY, CDR2 SVGAGI (reference sequence). The CDR3 nucleotides read TGTGCCAGCTCCGAGCAGAGACGCTACACCTTC. Translating it yields CASSEQRRYTF.

This clone turned up a few times. The V gene is TRBV4-1, the J gene TRBJ1-1, with D hard to call. The V gene's germline CDR1 is MGHRA and CDR2 YSYEKL. Trimming shortened V by 0 bases and J by 1 base, and 9 bases separated the two germline ends. This CDR3 is 15 amino acids long. CDR3 sequence reads: CASSQDRAGNTEAFF. Here the CDR3 DNA reads TGCGCCAGCAGCCAAGATAGGGCAGGGAACACTGAAGCTTTCTTT.

This clone was recorded only once. The chain combines TRBV15 with TRBJ1-2, with D possibly being TRBD1 (6 bases). In germline, CDR1 is LNHNV, CDR2 YYDKDF (reference sequence). CDR3 length: 15 residues. V dropped 3 bases and J dropped 7 bases, with 18 bases sitting between them. The chain's CDR3 is CATSRGRGRNSGYTF. The CDR3 DNA reads TGTGCCACCAGCAGGGGCAGGGGTCGAAATAGTGGCTACACCTTC. Variable domain in full (rest from reference TRBV15 and TRBJ1-2): DAMVIQNPRYQVTQFGKPVTLSCSQTLNHNVMYWYQQKSSQAPKLLFHYYDKDFNNEADTPDNFQSRRPNTSFCFLDIRSPGLGDTAMYLCATSRGRGRNSGYTFGSGTRLTVV.

The chain is built from TRBV5-1 and TRBJ2-1; 7 bases map to TRBD2. The CDR3 length is 14 residues. V shed 4 bases, J shed 9 bases, and the junction held 10 bases outside the gene matches. Germline CDR1 is SGHRS and CDR2 is YFSETQ. CDR3: CASSLGGGPREQFF. DNA for the CDR3: TGCGCCAGCAGCCTGGGGGGGGGTCCCCGTGAGCAGTTCTTC.

This clone has more than one count but fewer than ten. The rearrangement uses TRBV14 and TRBJ2-5, with no clear D. Trimming left V 0 bases short and J 2 bases short, with 16 bases between. Germline loops: CDR1 SGHDN, CDR2 FVKESK. The CDR3 totals 17 residues. In DNA, the CDR3 is TGTGCCAGCAGCCAAGAAGTCGGCCGGTCTCTACAAGAGACCCAGTACTTC. Translating gives CASSQEVGRSLQETQYF.

The gene calls are TRBV4-3 and TRBJ1-2, with D possibly being TRBD1 (6 bases). V was shortened by 0 bases and J by 4 bases, with 21 bases between the two germline ends. Germline assignment: CDR1 LGHNA and CDR2 YSLEER. The CDR3 is made up of 18 amino acids. The CDR3: CASSQDYTGRGPLYGYTF. The DNA for the CDR3 is TGCGCCAGCAGCCAAGATTACACAGGGAGGGGCCCTCTCTATGGCTACACCTTC.

The chain uses TRBV5-1 and TRBJ2-3, with 12 bases identical to TRBD2. With 4 bases clipped from V and 4 bases from J, the junction kept 7 bases outside the gene matches. This CDR3 has 16 residues. Germline V CDR1 and CDR2: SGHRS, YFSETQ. The CDR3 here is CASSQTLAGGSDTQYF. Here the CDR3 DNA reads TGCGCCAGCAGCCAAACACTAGCGGGAGGTTCAGATACGCAGTATTTT.

The gene calls are TRBV30 and TRBJ2-4, with TRBD2 matching 9 bases. V was clipped by 3 bases and J by 7 bases; unmatched bases: 7. This CDR3 region has 14 residues. Germline values: CDR1 GTSNPN, CDR2 SVGIG (reference sequence). The CDR3 loop is CAWRGGTSSNIQYF. CDR3 coding DNA: TGTGCCTGGAGGGGGGGGACTAGCTCCAACATTCAGTACTTC.

This clone was recorded only once. The chain uses TRBV5-4 and TRBJ2-3; 7 positions match TRBD2. The J segment lost 6 bases and the V segment lost 1 base, leaving 11 bases of the junction unmatched. The CDR3 is 16 amino acids. Germline V gene sequence: CDR1 SGHNT, CDR2 YYREEE (reference sequence). CDR3 protein: CASSLRRESRQDTQYF. The CDR3 region has the DNA TGTGCCAGCAGCTTGAGGCGGGAGTCAAGACAGGATACGCAGTATTTT.

This sequence joins TRBV19 and TRBJ1-1, with D unresolved. Germline V gene data show CDR1 as LNHDA and CDR2 as SQIVND (reference sequence). The CDR3 extends over 13 amino acids. Trimming removed 3 bases from V and 3 bases from J, with 8 bases in between. The CDR3 DNA follows: TGTGCCAGTAGTATCCGGTGGGACACTGAAGCTTTCTTT. Protein: CASSIRWDTEAFF.

This clone has only a few counts. The V gene is TRBV6-6, the J gene TRBJ1-1; D uncertain. Between the trimmed V and J ends, which lost 9 bases and 1 base, there was a span of 6 bases. Germline CDR1 is MNHNY and CDR2 is SVGAGI (reference sequence). The CDR3 contains 11 residues. CDR3 nucleotides: TGTGCCAGTTACCGGAACACTGAAGCTTTCTTT. Translated: CASYRNTEAFF.

This rearrangement joins TRBV7-8 to TRBJ2-3, with 9 positions matching TRBD1. J was trimmed by 0 bases and V by 5 bases; bases with no gene match: 6. The germline V gene has CDR1 SGHVS and CDR2 FQNEAQ. CDR3 length: 16 residues. DNA of the CDR3: TGTGCCAGCAGCCCGACCGGGACAGGGAGCACAGATACGCAGTATTTT. It specifies CASSPTGTGSTDTQYF. The variable domain in full, completed from reference TRBV7-8 and TRBJ2-3, reads GAGVSQSPRYKVAKRGQDVALRCDPISGHVSLFWYQQALGQGPEFLTYFQNEAQLDKSGLPSDRFFAERPEGSVSTLKIQRTQQEDSAVYLCASSPTGTGSTDTQYFGPGTRLTVL.